This T cell receptor beta chain was sequenced in a study of CD8 T cells in Susac syndrome. Findings of the study overall: The study recognized that the number of individuals in its TCR sequencing and HLA analysis was relatively small.

This CDR3 is built from 16 residues. CDR1 is SQVTM and CDR2 is ANQGSEA in the germline V gene. V lost 1 base and J lost 3; bases outside the gene matches: 9. The sample holds one count of this clonotype. What it binds is not known. Sequencing of TCR beta was carried out in blood CD8+ and CD4+ T cells. Negative isolation was used for CD8+ and CD4+ T cells and FACS enrichment for TEMRA cells. RNA amounts of about 0.5 to 1 ug underwent reverse transcription with random hexamers. The authors amplified TCR beta CDR3 across 54 Vbeta and 13 Jbeta using immunoSEQ multiplex PCR. TCRdb processed the immunoSEQ multiplex PCR reads anew with MiXCR; each CDR3 protein has one entry. The sample lists around 80,000 distinct CDR3 sequences, roughly nine tenths occurring once.

Sequencing was carried out using CD8+ T cells from PBMCs. This chain connects TRBV29-1 to TRBJ1-3; 7 bases are a match to TRBD1. This clonotype was obtained from a human donor with multiple sclerosis. The CDR3 loop reads CSVEGTDRVFGNTIYF. The CDR3, as DNA: TGCAGCGTTGAAGGGACAGACAGGGTTTTTGGAAACACCATATATTTT.